The rows below give T cell receptor beta chains drawn from one sample of a study of graft-versus-host responses after intestinal transplantation. Their recognized antigens are unknown. Sequenced by immunoSEQ multiplex PCR; TCRdb stores in-frame clones only, minus some. The sample has about 70,000 clones, nearly 85% seen once. The sample here was unstimulated CD4+ T cells sorted from spleen or lymph node cells, taken before transplant. These receptors were collected from a human donor who was the organ donor for an intestinal transplant. CDR3s include the opening cysteine and the closing phenylalanine or tryptophan. A D gene is named only where the DNA matches it firmly. Not every row has a clone size; where given, it reads once, few, many or a size class.

>TRBV28|TRBD1|-|TRBJ2-1
TGTGCCAGCAACTTCATCGGACAGGGTTTCTACAATGAGCAGTTCTTC
CASNFIGQGFYNEQFF
>TRBV6-6|-|-|TRBJ1-6
TGTGCCAGCAGTTATGGACAATATAATTCACCCCTCCACTTT
CASSYGQYNSPLHF
>TRBV27|TRBD2|once|TRBJ2-1
TGTGCCGCTGGGACTAGCGGGGAGTGGGTCAATGAGCAGTTCTTC
CAAGTSGEWVNEQFF
>TRBV28|-|-|TRBJ1-1
TGTGCCAGCACCCCGCCCTTGACAGGTGAAGCTTTCTTT
CASTPPLTGEAFF
>TRBV7-3|TRBD2|-|TRBJ2-3
TGTGCCAGCAGCTCCTCTAGCGGGGGGACAGATACGCAGTATTTT
CASSSSSGGTDTQYF
>TRBV4-1|TRBD2|-|TRBJ2-3
TGCGCCAGCAGCCAAGTCTCACTAGCGGGGGCCACAGATACGCAGTATTTT
CASSQVSLAGATDTQYF
>TRBV5-4|-|-|TRBJ1-2
TGTGCCAGCAGCGAGCAGACAGGTCCAGGAAGAGGCTACACCTTC
CASSEQTGPGRGYTF
>TRBV5-1|TRBD1|-|TRBJ1-1
TGCGCCAGCAGCAGGAGGGACAGTCGGGGCACTGAAGCTTTCTTT
CASSRRDSRGTEAFF
>TRBV5-5|-|-|TRBJ1-5
TGTGCCAGCAGCTTGGTAGGGCAGGGACAGCCCCAGCATTTT
CASSLVGQGQPQHF
>TRBV5-1|-|once|TRBJ2-1
TGCGCCAGCAAACTACTAGCAGGGTTCGATGAGCAGTTCTTC
CASKLLAGFDEQFF
>TRBV9|-|-|TRBJ1-4
TGTGCCAGCAGCGACGGGACCCTCGGGGCGGGAGAAAAACTGTTTTTT
CASSDGTLGAGEKLFF
>TRBV18|-|-|TRBJ1-1
TGTGCCAGCTCACCACCGCAGCCAGGGAACACTGAAGCTTTCTTT
CASSPPQPGNTEAFF
>TRBV5-1|-|-|TRBJ1-3
TGCGCCAGCAGCCTTGCAGGGTTCGTGAACACCATATATTTT
CASSLAGFVNTIYF
>TRBV27|-|-|TRBJ1-1
TGTGCCAGCAGTCTACTTGACAGGTTCGACACTGAAGCTTTCTTT
CASSLLDRFDTEAFF
>TRBV5-1|TRBD1|-|TRBJ1-4
TGCGCCAGCAGCTCTTACAGGGGACCGGGGGAAAAACTGTTTTTT
CASSSYRGPGEKLFF
>TRBV25-1|-|-|TRBJ1-6
TGTGCCAGCGGGGCGGTACTGTATAATTCACCCCTCCACTTT
CASGAVLYNSPLHF
>TRBV5-1|-|-|TRBJ2-3
TGCGCCAGCAGCTTAACCGTGACTCCAGATACGCAGTATTTT
CASSLTVTPDTQYF
>TRBV5-1|TRBD1|few|TRBJ1-1
TGCGCCAGCAGCTTGCAGGGGGCGAACACTGAAGCTTTCTTT
CASSLQGANTEAFF
>TRBV15|-|once|TRBJ1-5
TGTGCCACCAGCAGAGCCAGGGGCAATCAGCCCCAGCATTTT
CATSRARGNQPQHF